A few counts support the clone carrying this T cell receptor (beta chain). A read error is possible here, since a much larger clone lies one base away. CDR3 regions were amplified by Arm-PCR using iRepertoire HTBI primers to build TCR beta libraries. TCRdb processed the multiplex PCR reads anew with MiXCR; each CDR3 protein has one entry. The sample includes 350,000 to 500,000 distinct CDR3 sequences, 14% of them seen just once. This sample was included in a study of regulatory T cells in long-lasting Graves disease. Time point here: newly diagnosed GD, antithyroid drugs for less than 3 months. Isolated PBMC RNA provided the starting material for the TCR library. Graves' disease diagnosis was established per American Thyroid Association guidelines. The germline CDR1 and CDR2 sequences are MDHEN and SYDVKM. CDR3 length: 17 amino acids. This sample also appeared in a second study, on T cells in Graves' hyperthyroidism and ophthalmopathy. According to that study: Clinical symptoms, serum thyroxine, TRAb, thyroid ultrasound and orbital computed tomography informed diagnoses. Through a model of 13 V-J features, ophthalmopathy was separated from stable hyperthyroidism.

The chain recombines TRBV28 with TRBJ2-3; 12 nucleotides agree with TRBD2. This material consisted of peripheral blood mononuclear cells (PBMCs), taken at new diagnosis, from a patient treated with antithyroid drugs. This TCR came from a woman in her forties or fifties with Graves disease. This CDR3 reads CASSPSGLAGGPDMQYF. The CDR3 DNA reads TGTGCCAGCAGTCCGTCCGGTCTAGCGGGAGGGCCAGATATGCAGTATTTT.